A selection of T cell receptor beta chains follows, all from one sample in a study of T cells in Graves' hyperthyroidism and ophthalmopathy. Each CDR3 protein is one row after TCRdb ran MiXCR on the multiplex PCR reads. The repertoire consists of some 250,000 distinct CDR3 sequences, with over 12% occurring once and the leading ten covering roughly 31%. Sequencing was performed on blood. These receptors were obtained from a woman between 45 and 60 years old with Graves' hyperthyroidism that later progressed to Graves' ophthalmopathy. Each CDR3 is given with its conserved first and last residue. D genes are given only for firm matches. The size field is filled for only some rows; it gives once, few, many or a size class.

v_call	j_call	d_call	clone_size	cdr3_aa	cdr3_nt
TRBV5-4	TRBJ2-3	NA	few	CASRRFGGEADTQYF	TGTGCCAGCAGGCGTTTTGGGGGAGAGGCAGATACGCAGTATTTT
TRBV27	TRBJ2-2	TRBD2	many	CASSSPLLAGQRELFF	TGTGCCAGCAGTTCCCCCCTACTAGCGGGACAAAGGGAGCTGTTTTTT
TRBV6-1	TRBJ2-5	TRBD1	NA	CASRSHRGPGQETQYF	TGTGCCAGCAGGTCTCACAGGGGACCAGGACAAGAGACCCAGTACTTC
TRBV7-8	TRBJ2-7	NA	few	CASSFYICSAPPASGSGYEQYF	NA
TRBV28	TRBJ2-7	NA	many	CASSTPGTRIPYEQYF	TGTGCCAGCAGTACCCCCGGGACACGGATCCCCTACGAGCAGTACTTC
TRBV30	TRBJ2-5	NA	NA	CAWSVQDTQETQYF	TGTGCCTGGAGTGTACAAGACACGCAAGAGACCCAGTACTTC
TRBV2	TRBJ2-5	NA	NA	CASSEIIGAGRETQYF	TGTGCCAGCAGTGAAATAATCGGGGCAGGGAGGGAGACCCAGTACTTC
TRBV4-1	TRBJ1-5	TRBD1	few	CASSQGDRGNQPQHF	TGCGCCAGCAGCCAAGGGGACAGGGGAAATCAGCCCCAGCATTTT
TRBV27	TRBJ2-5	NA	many	CASSTGTNRLGETQYF	TGTGCCAGCAGCACCGGGACCAACCGTTTGGGGGAGACCCAGTACTTC
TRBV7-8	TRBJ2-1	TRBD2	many	CASSLLWLAGEGGKFPYNEQFF	TGTGCCAGCAGCTTACTTTGGCTAGCGGGAGAAGGAGGGAAGTTCCCCTACAATGAGCAGTTCTTC
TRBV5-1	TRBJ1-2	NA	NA	CASSSGGVGYTF	TGCGCCAGCAGCTCGGGAGGGGTTGGCTACACCTTC
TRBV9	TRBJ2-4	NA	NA	CASSVGFGGLAKNIQYF	TGTGCCAGCAGCGTAGGTTTTGGGGGTCTAGCCAAAAACATTCAGTACTTC
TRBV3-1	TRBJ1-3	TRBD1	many	CASSQAGQGATGNTIYF	TGTGCCAGCAGCCAAGCTGGACAGGGGGCAACTGGAAACACCATATATTTT
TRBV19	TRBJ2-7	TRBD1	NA	CASSRRRDRGYEQYF	TGTGCCAGTAGTCGCCGCCGGGACAGGGGCTACGAGCAGTACTTC
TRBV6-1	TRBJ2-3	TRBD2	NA	CASSEAAGLAESTDTQYF	TGTGCCAGCAGTGAAGCGGCCGGACTAGCGGAGAGCACAGATACGCAGTATTTT
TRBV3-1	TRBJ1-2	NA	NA	CASKTYYGYTF	TGTGCCAGCAAGACCTACTATGGCTACACCTTC
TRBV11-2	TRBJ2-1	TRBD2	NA	CASSEPWPASGSPDEQFF	TGTGCCAGCAGCGAACCGTGGCCGGCTAGCGGGAGTCCGGATGAGCAGTTCTTC
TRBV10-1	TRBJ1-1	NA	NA	CASVGRAGTEAFF	TGCGCCAGCGTTGGGAGAGCCGGCACTGAAGCTTTCTTT
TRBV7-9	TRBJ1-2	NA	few	CASSSGPSNNYGYTF	TGTGCCAGCAGCTCTGGACCGAGCAATAACTATGGCTACACCTTC
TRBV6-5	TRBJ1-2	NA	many	CASSYRGRGYTF	TGTGCCAGCAGTTACAGGGGAAGAGGCTACACCTTC
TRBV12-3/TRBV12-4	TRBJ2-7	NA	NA	CASSYGVAEKSYEQYF	TGTGCCAGCAGTTACGGAGTAGCAGAGAAGTCCTACGAGCAGTACTTC
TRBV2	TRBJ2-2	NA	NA	CASRNFGELFF	TGTGCCAGCAGAAACTTCGGGGAGCTGTTTTTT
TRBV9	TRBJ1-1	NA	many	CASSATVNTEAFF	TGTGCCAGCAGCGCAACAGTGAACACTGAAGCTTTCTTT
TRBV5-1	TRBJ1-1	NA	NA	CASSLQENTEAFF	TGCGCCAGCAGCTTGCAGGAAAACACTGAAGCTTTCTTT
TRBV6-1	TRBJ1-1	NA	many	CASSEERETEAFF	TGTGCCAGCAGTGAAGAACGGGAGACTGAAGCTTTCTTT
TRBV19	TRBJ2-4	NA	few	CASRHIQGAKNIQYF	TGTGCCAGTAGGCATATACAGGGTGCCAAAAACATTCAGTACTTC
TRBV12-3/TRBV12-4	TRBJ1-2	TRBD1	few	CASSPTGGGYGYTF	TGTGCCAGCAGCCCGACAGGGGGGGGCTATGGCTACACCTTC
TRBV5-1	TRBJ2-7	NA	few	CASSFIQGWRYEQYF	TGCGCCAGCAGCTTTATACAGGGTTGGAGATACGAGCAGTACTTC
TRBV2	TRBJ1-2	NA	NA	CASRGGASYGYTF	TGTGCCAGCAGAGGGGGGGCGAGCTATGGCTACACCTTC
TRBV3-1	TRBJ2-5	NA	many	CASSQTGGRGGRETQYF	TGTGCCAGCAGCCAAACCGGGGGAAGGGGCGGACGGGAGACCCAGTACTTC
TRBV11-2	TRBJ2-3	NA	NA	CASSLRRGPPGDTQYF	TGTGCCAGCAGCCTTAGGCGTGGTCCGCCCGGGGATACGCAGTATTTT
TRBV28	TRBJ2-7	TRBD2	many	CASGGVMGGSYEQYF	TGTGCCAGTGGGGGTGTCATGGGGGGGTCCTACGAGCAGTACTTC
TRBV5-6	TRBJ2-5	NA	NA	CASSSARRDQETQYF	TGTGCCAGCAGCTCCGCCCGGCGGGATCAAGAGACCCAGTACTTC
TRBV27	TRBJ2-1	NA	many	CASSLRGYNEQFF	TGTGCCAGCAGTTTAAGGGGATACAATGAGCAGTTCTTC
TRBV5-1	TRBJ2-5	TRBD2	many	CASSLAGTGGETQYF	TGCGCCAGCAGCTTGGCCGGGACGGGAGGAGAGACCCAGTACTTC
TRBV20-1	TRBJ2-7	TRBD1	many	CSATGTAQSSYEQYF	TGCAGTGCCACGGGGACAGCCCAGAGCTCCTACGAGCAGTACTTC
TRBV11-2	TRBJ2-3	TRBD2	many	CASSLVTSGTDTQYF	TGTGCCAGCAGCTTAGTGACTAGCGGAACAGATACGCAGTATTTT
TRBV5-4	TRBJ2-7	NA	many	CASSPRWGQYGEQYF	TGTGCCAGCAGCCCACGGTGGGGGCAGTACGGCGAGCAGTACTTC
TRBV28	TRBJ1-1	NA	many	CASSFSQPYTEAFF	TGTGCCAGCAGTTTCAGTCAGCCATACACTGAAGCTTTCTTT
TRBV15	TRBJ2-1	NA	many	CATSRVRDNEQFF	TGTGCCACCAGCAGAGTCCGGGACAATGAGCAGTTCTTC
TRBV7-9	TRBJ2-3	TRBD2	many	CASSFTGTNQDTQYF	TGTGCCAGCAGCTTTACCGGGACTAACCAAGATACGCAGTATTTT
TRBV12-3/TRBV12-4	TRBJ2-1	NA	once	CASSLFGTTANEQFF	TGTGCCAGCAGTTTATTCGGGACCACCGCCAATGAGCAGTTCTTC
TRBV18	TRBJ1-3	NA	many	CASSPGLRNTIYF	TGTGCCAGCTCACCAGGACTCAGAAACACCATATATTTT
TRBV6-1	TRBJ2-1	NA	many	CASTEARAYNEQFF	TGTGCCAGCACTGAAGCCAGGGCCTACAATGAGCAGTTCTTC
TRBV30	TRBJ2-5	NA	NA	CAWTPWLGETQYF	TGTGCCTGGACCCCATGGTTGGGTGAGACCCAGTACTTC
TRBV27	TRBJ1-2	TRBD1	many	CASSPRQGSNGYTF	TGTGCCAGCAGTCCCCGACAGGGTTCGAATGGCTACACCTTC
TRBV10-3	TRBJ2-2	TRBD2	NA	CALTTGLAGPNTGELFF	TGTGCCTTAACCACGGGACTAGCGGGTCCGAACACCGGGGAGCTGTTTTTT
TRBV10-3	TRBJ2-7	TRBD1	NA	CAISTAGTGAQEQYF	TGTGCCATCAGTACTGCCGGGACAGGGGCGCAAGAGCAGTACTTC
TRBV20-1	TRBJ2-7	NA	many	CSASADEQYF	TGCAGTGCTAGTGCGGACGAGCAGTACTTC
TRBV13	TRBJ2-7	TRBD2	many	CASSSPSGLASSYEQYF	TGTGCCAGCAGCTCGCCATCAGGACTAGCCAGCTCCTACGAGCAGTACTTC
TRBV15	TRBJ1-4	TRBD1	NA	CATSREAGTGSRKLFF	TGTGCCACCAGCAGAGAGGCCGGGACAGGGAGTCGGAAACTGTTTTTT
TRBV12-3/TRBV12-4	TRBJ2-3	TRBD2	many	CASIGGGTDTQYF	TGTGCCAGCATCGGGGGGGGCACAGATACGCAGTATTTT
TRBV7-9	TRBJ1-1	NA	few	CASSFGPDTEAFF	TGTGCCAGCAGCTTCGGGCCCGACACTGAAGCTTTCTTT
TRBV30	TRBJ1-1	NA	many	CAWSPEGGWRNTEAFF	TGTGCCTGGTCCCCGGAAGGGGGGTGGCGGAACACTGAAGCTTTCTTT